The rows below give T cell receptor beta chains drawn from one sample of a study of T-cell memory formation after mild COVID-19. TCRdb re-analysed the 5' RACE reads in MiXCR, keeping a single row per CDR3 protein. The sample records about 150,000 distinct CDR3 sequences, roughly 6.2% being singletons. Material for sequencing was PBMCs or a T cell subset sorted from them (not recorded which). All receptors come from an adult woman who had mild COVID-19 (a few samples of this study predate the infection). Cell type and time point are not known. CDR3s leave out the opening cysteine and the closing phenylalanine or tryptophan. A D gene is named only where the DNA matches it firmly.

TRBV6-2/TRBV6-3	NA	16	ASSYFHRSGRTTDTQY
TRBV5-1	NA	14	ASSLGQASSYNEQF
TRBV5-1	NA	14	ASSLVGRGDTGELF
TRBV5-5	NA	11	ASSPRTLNTIY
TRBV5-6	TRBD2	14	ASSLTSGGNTGELF
TRBV5-1	TRBD2	13	ASSPGTSGRGEQF
TRBV20-1	NA	10	SARDGRTEAF
TRBV5-1	TRBD1	13	ASRAVGQGSGEQF
TRBV12-3/TRBV12-4	TRBD2	17	ASSPSSGSVSSGANVLT
TRBV27	TRBD1	14	ASSSYVSGTDYEQY
TRBV5-1	TRBD1	12	ASNRDRDTGEQF
TRBV18	TRBD2	13	ASSPRLAGGSEQF
TRBV7-2	NA	12	ASSLGGGVNIQY
TRBV5-1	NA	11	ASSLDIYTEAF
TRBV5-5	NA	11	ASSPDSDTEAF
TRBV12-3/TRBV12-4	TRBD1	13	ASSLTGDDYEKLF
TRBV5-6	NA	13	ASSHRSGEHYGYT
TRBV6-6	NA	11	ASSFRGQETQY
TRBV7-3	NA	11	ASSIRQGTEAF
TRBV20-1	TRBD1	13	SAFRQGSYNSPLH
TRBV6-6	TRBD1	13	ASGDPGQVNTEAF
TRBV21-1	NA	14	ASSKVKLASTDTQY
TRBV7-6	TRBD1	13	ASSQSYRGVCEQY
TRBV24-1	TRBD1	18	ATSESYNRPGTGAQETQY
TRBV7-9	NA	13	ASSPRLDYTDTQY
TRBV30	NA	14	AWSESWAGLGETQY
TRBV7-3	NA	11	ASSLKGDTEAF
TRBV7-6	TRBD2	13	ASSLGLADAYEQY
TRBV20-1	TRBD1	12	SAFRTGMDQPQH
TRBV7-7	TRBD2	14	ASSLGTSGSSDTQY
TRBV7-9	TRBD1	12	ASSVGQNTDTQY
TRBV5-1	NA	9	ASRGEGSQF
TRBV12-3/TRBV12-4	TRBD2	13	ASSSLAGGKETQY
TRBV29-1	TRBD1	11	SVRTGANTEAF
TRBV6-2/TRBV6-3	NA	13	ASSYLDPSSYEQY
TRBV12-3/TRBV12-4	NA	10	ASSSSSRELF
TRBV30	NA	8	AWVGYEQY
TRBV5-1	NA	13	ASSLGQTLNTEAF
TRBV7-2	NA	12	ASSIPWQTYEQY
TRBV20-1	TRBD1	13	SARGPTGGSYGYT
TRBV7-6	NA	13	ASSLAGALVNEQF
TRBV29-1	TRBD1	12	SFGQGASVDTQY
TRBV20-1	NA	9	SSDTGNEQF
TRBV12-3/TRBV12-4	TRBD1	14	ASSLRDRGSNQPQH
TRBV7-9	NA	13	ASGQGLPNGYGYT
TRBV6-1	NA	13	ASSERSPQNTEAF
TRBV12-3/TRBV12-4	TRBD2	12	ASRSGGNTGELF
TRBV7-9	NA	11	ASSSPQGSGYT
TRBV5-6	NA	14	ASSWTPNDFTGELF
TRBV6-1	TRBD1	12	ASSLDRFSYGYT
TRBV7-9	TRBD2	16	ASSLPGTSGTTPYEQY
TRBV10-3	TRBD2	13	AISAGTSGTNEQF
TRBV7-9	TRBD2	13	ASRGRAVLKDEQF